Listed below are T cell receptor beta chains from one sample, sequenced in a study of technical replicates of blood from a few donors. TCRdb's table, derived via immunoSEQ multiplex PCR, lists solely in-frame clones and lacks some. Among some 76,000 clones listed, roughly 98% were seen once. Material for sequencing was T cells isolated from PBMCs. The source is a human donor in good health. Both conserved end residues are part of each CDR3. A D gene is named only where the DNA matches it firmly.

>TRBV7-2|NA|TRBJ2-7
CASSFSAAYEQYF
TGTGCCAGCAGCTTCTCAGCGGCCTACGAGCAGTACTTC
>TRBV19|NA|TRBJ2-5
CASSSGVWETQYF
TGTGCCAGTAGTTCAGGGGTGTGGGAGACCCAGTACTTC
>TRBV12-5|NA|TRBJ1-1
CASGLAPGTPNTEAFF
TGTGCTAGTGGTTTGGCACCCGGGACACCGAACACTGAAGCTTTCTTT
>TRBV19|TRBD1|TRBJ1-4
CASSQTGDSEKLFF
TGTGCCAGTAGCCAGACAGGGGATTCTGAAAAACTGTTTTTT
>TRBV5-4|NA|TRBJ2-5
CASSRSNGPQETQYF
TGTGCCAGCAGCCGATCTAACGGTCCTCAAGAGACCCAGTACTTC
>TRBV28|NA|TRBJ1-4
CASRDSNNEKLFF
TGTGCCAGCCGAGACAGTAATAATGAAAAACTGTTTTTT
>TRBV9|TRBD1|TRBJ2-1
CASSVGFGTGARNEQFF
TGTGCCAGCAGCGTAGGTTTTGGGACAGGGGCACGGAATGAGCAGTTCTTC
>TRBV10-3|NA|TRBJ1-2
CAISGATGSGYTF
TGTGCCATCAGTGGGGCCACAGGGAGTGGCTACACCTTC
>TRBV30|TRBD1|TRBJ2-3
CARGQGGDTQYF
TGTGCCCGGGGACAGGGGGGAGATACGCAGTATTTT
>TRBV28|NA|TRBJ2-7
CASRPTGVYEQYF
TGTGCCAGCAGGCCGACAGGCGTATACGAGCAGTACTTC
>TRBV5-8|TRBD1|TRBJ1-1
CASSLGTGKSSTEAFF
TGTGCCAGCAGCTTGGGGACAGGGAAATCGAGCACTGAAGCTTTCTTT
>TRBV9|TRBD1|TRBJ1-1
CASSAWTGSEAFF
TGTGCCAGCAGCGCCTGGACAGGGAGTGAAGCTTTCTTT
>TRBV15|TRBD1|TRBJ2-1
CATSRGAGQGVSEQFF
TGTGCCACCAGCAGAGGAGCGGGACAGGGTGTTTCTGAGCAGTTCTTC
>TRBV27|TRBD1|TRBJ1-1
CASSLTGGWTEAFF
TGTGCCAGCAGTTTAACAGGGGGGTGGACTGAAGCTTTCTTT
>TRBV18|NA|TRBJ2-7
CASSPSQGSYEQYF
TGTGCCAGCTCACCATCACAGGGTTCCTACGAGCAGTACTTC
>TRBV13|NA|TRBJ2-2
CASSLEEQYTGELFF
TGTGCCAGCAGCTTAGAGGAGCAGTACACCGGGGAGCTGTTTTTT
>TRBV2|TRBD1|TRBJ2-7
CASSERTGIAYEQYF
TGTGCCAGCAGCGAAAGGACAGGGATCGCCTACGAGCAGTACTTC
>TRBV19|NA|TRBJ1-1
CASSTRRQENTEAFF
TGTGCCAGTAGTACTAGGAGACAGGAGAACACTGAAGCTTTCTTT
>TRBV5-4|NA|TRBJ2-5
CASSLATGRETQYF
TGTGCCAGCAGCTTGGCAACAGGGCGGGAGACCCAGTACTTC
>TRBV4-1|TRBD2|TRBJ2-7
CASRPRTSGSYEQYF
TGCGCCAGCAGGCCTCGGACTAGCGGGAGCTACGAGCAGTACTTC
>TRBV9|NA|TRBJ2-3
CASSIPQEGRSADTQYF
TGTGCCAGCAGCATCCCCCAAGAGGGAAGGTCAGCAGATACGCAGTATTTT
>TRBV6-1|TRBD1|TRBJ2-5
CASSATGGPETQYF
TGTGCCAGCAGTGCCACAGGGGGGCCCGAGACCCAGTACTTC
>TRBV2|TRBD2|TRBJ2-7
CASSGTSGRGSYF
TGTGCCAGCAGCGGGACTAGCGGGAGAGGCAGCTACTTC